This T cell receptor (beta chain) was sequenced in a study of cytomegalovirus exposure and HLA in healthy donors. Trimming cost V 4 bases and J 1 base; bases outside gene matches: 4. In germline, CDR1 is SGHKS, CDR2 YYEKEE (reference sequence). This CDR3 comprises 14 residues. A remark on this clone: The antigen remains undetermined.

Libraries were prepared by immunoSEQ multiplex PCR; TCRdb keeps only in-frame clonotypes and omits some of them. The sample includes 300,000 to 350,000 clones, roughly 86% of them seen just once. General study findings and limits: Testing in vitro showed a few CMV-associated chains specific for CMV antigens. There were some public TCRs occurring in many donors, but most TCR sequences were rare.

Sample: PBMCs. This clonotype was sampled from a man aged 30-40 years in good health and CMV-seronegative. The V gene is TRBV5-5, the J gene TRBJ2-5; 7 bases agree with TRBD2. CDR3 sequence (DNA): TGTGCCAGCAGCCCCGGGGGGTCCCAAGAGACCCAGTACTTC. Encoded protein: CASSPGGSQETQYF.